These 10 T cell receptor beta chains were all obtained from the same sample, sequenced in a study of shared clonotypes between healthy human individuals. Some clones are missing from TCRdb's copy, which holds only in-frame ones; the method was immunoSEQ multiplex PCR. The sample lists 400,000 to 600,000 clones; more than 75% were seen once. Source material: PBMCs. The receptors stem from a woman between 35 and 50 years old in good health. Some clones in this sample may be carry-over from other donors' samples.

Points on this clone: The sample holds other DNA sequences that translate to the same CDR3. The rearrangement uses TRBV5-1 and TRBJ1-5, with D maybe TRBD1 (6 bases). CDR3 length equals 14 residues. Looked up from germline, CDR1 is SGHRS and CDR2 is YFSETQ. With 0 bases removed from V and 6 bases from J, the gap between germline ends came to 10 bases. In nucleotides, the CDR3 is TGCGCCAGCAGCTTGGGGCAGGGGACTCAGCCCCAGCATTTT. This encodes CASSLGQGTQPQHF.

This clone was seen more than once but under ten times. DNA for the CDR3: TGTGCCAGTAGTATCTTGGCAGAGCCATTCTACGAGCAGTACTTC. Residues: CASSILAEPFYEQYF. V gene TRBV19 combines with J gene TRBJ2-7; no clear D gene. Looked up from germline, CDR1 is LNHDA and CDR2 is SQIVND (reference sequence). Trimming shortened V by 3 bases and J by 3 bases, and 15 bases separated the two germline ends. This CDR3 contains 15 residues.

In the case of this clone: The junction departs from germline at one end; a sequencing error may be responsible. In the same sample, other DNA sequences code for this CDR3. The genes are TRBV28 and TRBJ2-7, with D unresolved. The CDR3 contains 11 residues. Germline values: CDR1 MDHEN, CDR2 SYDVKM. Written as DNA, the CDR3 is TGTGCCAGCAGTCCCTCTACGAGGCAGTACTTT. This sequence encodes CASSPSTRQYF.

This clone was counted between two and nine times. This chain links TRBV7-6 with TRBJ2-1; no clear D gene. This CDR3 has 12 residues. Trimming stripped 5 bases from V and 5 bases from J, with 7 bases between. The V gene's germline CDR1 is SGHVS and CDR2 FNYEAQ. The CDR3 spells CASSRRDNEQFF. The CDR3 DNA sequence: TGTGCCAGCAGCAGACGAGACAATGAGCAGTTCTTC.

The chain recombines TRBV28 with TRBJ1-1; no clear D gene. Looked up from germline, CDR1 is MDHEN and CDR2 is SYDVKM. CDR3 size: 14 residues. Trimming took off 4 bases at V and 8 bases at J, with 17 bases between the two ends. CDR3 DNA sequence: TGTGCCAGCAGTTCCCGCTCTCGCCAGCTAGAAGCTTTCTTT. It translates to CASSSRSRQLEAFF.

Only one count was recorded for this clone. The V gene is TRBV11-2, the J gene TRBJ2-1, with 10 nucleotides matching TRBD2. The CDR3 sequence is 15 residues long. The ends lost 5 bases at V and 4 bases at J; junction bases unmatched: 5. Germline loops: CDR1 SGHAT, CDR2 FQNNGV. This chain's CDR3 is CASSSTSGAYNEQFF. The CDR3 DNA sequence: TGTGCCAGCAGCAGCACTAGCGGGGCTTACAATGAGCAGTTCTTC. Looking up the rest from reference TRBV11-2 and TRBJ2-1 gives the full variable domain: EAGVAQSPRYKIIEKRQSVAFWCNPISGHATLYWYQQILGQGPKLLIQFQNNGVVDDSQLPKDRFSAERLKGVDSTLKIQPAKLEDSAVYLCASSSTSGAYNEQFFGPGTRLTVL.

The gene calls are TRBV7-9 and TRBJ2-5; 7 bases are a match to TRBD1. In germline, CDR1 is SEHNR, CDR2 FQNEAQ (reference sequence). V shed 6 bases and J 5 bases; nucleotides not matched to a gene: 9. The CDR3 totals 14 residues. The CDR3 region has the DNA TGTGCCAGCAGGTCTGGACAGGCCATCGAGACCCAGTACTTC. Amino acids: CASRSGQAIETQYF.

The rearrangement links TRBV5-1 to TRBJ2-5, with TRBD2 matching 13 bases. The CDR3 extends over 16 amino acids. Per germline, CDR1 SGHRS and CDR2 YFSETQ. J gave up 5 bases and V 3 bases, and 7 bases lay outside the gene matches. CDR3 residues: CASSSGLAGRGETQYF. The CDR3 DNA reads TGCGCCAGCAGCTCGGGACTAGCGGGGCGAGGGGAGACCCAGTACTTC.

This clone came up a few times. The genes are TRBV7-3 and TRBJ2-1; D is ambiguous. The CDR3 is 15 residues long. The germline V and J ends were trimmed by 1 base and 4 bases, with 11 bases remaining between them. Germline assignment: CDR1 SGHTA and CDR2 FQGTGA. CDR3 in amino acids: CASSLISSEYNEQFF. For the CDR3, the DNA is TGTGCCAGCAGCTTAATCAGTTCTGAGTACAATGAGCAGTTCTTC.

J is TRBJ1-6 and V is TRBV10-3; 11 bases are a match to TRBD1. The CDR3 sequence is 18 residues long. Germline CDR1 is ENHRY and CDR2 is SYGVKD. Unmatched junction bases numbered 11, after V lost 5 bases and J lost 5 bases. The CDR3 region has the DNA TGTGCCATCAGTACCGGACAGGGGGCGCTTTCCGATAATTCACCCCTCCACTTT. Translation gives CAISTGQGALSDNSPLHF.